This T cell receptor (beta chain) was identified during a study of response to subunit inactivated influenza vaccine. General study findings and limits: Authors suggested each seasonal influenza vaccination recruits few new T cells.

To note about this clonotype: Its antigen is still unknown.

There are 13 residues in the CDR3. Germline V gene lookup returns CDR1 DFQATT and CDR2 SNEGSKA (reference sequence). V lost 3 bases and J lost 7; bases outside the gene matches: 7. TCRdb analysed the RT-PCR reads with MiXCR anew, one entry per CDR3 protein. Of around 150,000 distinct CDR3 sequences listed, approximately 10% are singletons. The sequencing used non-naive T cells sorted from PBMCs, collected 35 to 45 days after vaccination. J is TRBJ2-7 and V is TRBV20-1; 9 nucleotides match TRBD2. The clonotype comes from a man in his forties or fifties who received an inactivated influenza vaccine. CDR3 nucleotide sequence: TGCAGTGCTAGTGCGGGAGGGCCGGGAGAGCAGTACTTC. It specifies CSASAGGPGEQYF.